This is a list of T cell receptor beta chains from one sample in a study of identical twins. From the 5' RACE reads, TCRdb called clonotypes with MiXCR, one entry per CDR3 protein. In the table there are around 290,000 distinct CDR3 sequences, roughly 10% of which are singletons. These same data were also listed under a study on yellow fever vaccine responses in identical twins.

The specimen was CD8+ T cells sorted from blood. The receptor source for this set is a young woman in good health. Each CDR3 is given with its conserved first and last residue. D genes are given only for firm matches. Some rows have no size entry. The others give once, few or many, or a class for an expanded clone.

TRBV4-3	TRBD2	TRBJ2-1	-	TGCGCCAGCAGCCAAGAATGGCGACTAGCGGGATTCGACAATGAGCAGTTCTTC	CASSQEWRLAGFDNEQFF
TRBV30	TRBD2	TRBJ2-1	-	TGTGCCTGGAGTGATGTCGATAGCGGGAGGGTGGGGAGGTCCTACAATGAGCAGTTCTTC	CAWSDVDSGRVGRSYNEQFF
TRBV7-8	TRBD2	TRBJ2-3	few	TGTGCCAGCTGCGAGCGGGAGTGGGGCACAGATACGCAGTATTTT	CASCEREWGTDTQYF
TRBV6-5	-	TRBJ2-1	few	TGTGCCAGCAGTTACGGAGCGGGCTCCTACAATGAGCAGTTCTTC	CASSYGAGSYNEQFF
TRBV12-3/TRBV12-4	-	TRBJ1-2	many	TGTGCCAGCAGCCCACCGACAGATAACTATGGCTACACCTTC	CASSPPTDNYGYTF
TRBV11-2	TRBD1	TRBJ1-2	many	TGTGCCAGCAGCTCCACAGGGGGATGGGATCACACCTTC	CASSSTGGWDHTF
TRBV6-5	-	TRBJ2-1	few	TGTGCCAGCAGTTACCGGCGCTCACCCCTCCAGCAGTTCTTC	CASSYRRSPLQQFF
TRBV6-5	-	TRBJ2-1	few	TGTGCCAGCAGTTACGACCCGGATTCCACGTTTAGTGAGCAGTTCTTC	CASSYDPDSTFSEQFF
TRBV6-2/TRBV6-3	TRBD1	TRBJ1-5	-	TGTGCCACTGGGGGACAGGGACGTCAGCCCCAGCATTTT	CATGGQGRQPQHF
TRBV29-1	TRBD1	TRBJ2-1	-	TGCAGCGTTCTGAGGACAGGGGTTACTTACCTCTCCTACAATGAGCAGTTCTTC	CSVLRTGVTYLSYNEQFF
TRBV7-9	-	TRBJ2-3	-	TGTGCCAGCAGCCCCTGGATGACGGCAGATACGCAGTATTTT	CASSPWMTADTQYF
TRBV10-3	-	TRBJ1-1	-	TGTGCCATCAATTCCGGACTCGGGGGGACTGAAGCTTTCTTT	CAINSGLGGTEAFF
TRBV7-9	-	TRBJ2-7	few	TGTGCCAGCAGCAGTGTTGGACAGCCCTACGAGCAGTACTTC	CASSSVGQPYEQYF
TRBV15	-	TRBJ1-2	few	TGTGCCACCAGCAGAGATGGGAACACCGCTAACTATGGCTACACCTTC	CATSRDGNTANYGYTF
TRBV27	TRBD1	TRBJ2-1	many	TGTGCCAGCAGTTTAAATCCCCGTATCGTACAGGGGGCCACCTACAATGAGCAGTTCTTC	CASSLNPRIVQGATYNEQFF
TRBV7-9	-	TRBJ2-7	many	TGCGCCAGCAGCGCCCGGGACGGGTCCTACGAGCAGTACTTC	CASSARDGSYEQYF
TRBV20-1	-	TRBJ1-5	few	TGCAGTGCTGCGGGGGGGGACTATAATCAGCCCCAGCATTTT	CSAAGGDYNQPQHF
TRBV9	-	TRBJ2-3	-	TGTGCCAGCAGCAAAGACCGGGATACGCAGTATTTT	CASSKDRDTQYF
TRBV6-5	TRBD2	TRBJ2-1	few	TGTGCCAGCAGTTACTCGACTAGCGGGATTGGGGAGCAGTTCTTC	CASSYSTSGIGEQFF
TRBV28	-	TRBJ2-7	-	TGTGCCAGCAGTTCCGAGACGGGCGGAAGGTACGAGCAGTACTTC	CASSSETGGRYEQYF
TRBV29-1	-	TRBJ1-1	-	TGCAGCGTTGTTGGCGGGACCGCGAACACTGAAGCTTTCTTT	CSVVGGTANTEAFF
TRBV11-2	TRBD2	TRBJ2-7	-	TGTGCCAGCAGCTTAGACCCTAGCGGGCGGACCTACGAGCAGTACTTC	CASSLDPSGRTYEQYF
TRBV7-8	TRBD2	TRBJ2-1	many	TGTGCCAGCAGCCCCACCCTAGCGGGGAGGGGCAATGAGCAGTTCTTC	CASSPTLAGRGNEQFF
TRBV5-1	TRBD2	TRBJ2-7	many	TGCGCCAGCAGCTTGCCTAGCGGGAGGTTCACCTACGAGCAGTACTTC	CASSLPSGRFTYEQYF
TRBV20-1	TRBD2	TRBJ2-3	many	TGCAGTGCTAAGAATGGACTAGCGGAGACCCCAGATACGCAGTATTTT	CSAKNGLAETPDTQYF
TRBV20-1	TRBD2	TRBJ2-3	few	TGCAGTGCTGTCACCTTTCTAGCGGGAGGCACAGATACGCAGTATTTT	CSAVTFLAGGTDTQYF
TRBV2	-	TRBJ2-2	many	TGTGCCAGCAGTGCTTTTCCCGATGAGAACACCGGGGAGCTGTTTTTT	CASSAFPDENTGELFF
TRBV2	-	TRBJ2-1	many	TGTGCCAGCTGGGGGGGCAACAATGAGCAGTTCTTC	CASWGGNNEQFF
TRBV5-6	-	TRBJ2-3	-	TGTGCCAGCAGCTTAGGTAGGGGCACGCATACGCAGTATTTT	CASSLGRGTHTQYF
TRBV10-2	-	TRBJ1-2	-	TGCGCCAGCAGTGATGACTATGGCTACACCTTC	CASSDDYGYTF
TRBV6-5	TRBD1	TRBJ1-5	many	TGTGCCAGCAGTTACTCGGGGACAGGGGGCGAGCCCCAGCATTTT	CASSYSGTGGEPQHF
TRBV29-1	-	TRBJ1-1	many	TGCAGCGTCCTTGGGACCATGAACACTGAAGCTTTCTTT	CSVLGTMNTEAFF
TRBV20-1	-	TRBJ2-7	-	TGCAGTGCTAGAGTTCCAGAAACCTACGAGCAGTACTTC	CSARVPETYEQYF
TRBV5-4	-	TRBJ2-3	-	TGTGCCAGCAGCACCTCGACAGGCACAGATACGCAGTATTTT	CASSTSTGTDTQYF
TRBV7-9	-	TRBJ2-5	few	TGTGCCAGCAGCGCAGACCATCAAGAGACCCAGTACTTC	CASSADHQETQYF
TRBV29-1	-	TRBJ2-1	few	TGCAGCGTTGAACTTTGGCAGGCCTACTACAATGAGCAGTTCTTC	CSVELWQAYYNEQFF
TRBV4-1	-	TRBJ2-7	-	TGCGCCAGCAGCCAAGAAATGGGCTCCTACGAGCAGTACTTC	CASSQEMGSYEQYF